The 29 T cell receptor beta chains presented below share a single source sample, sequenced in a study of circulating and synovial CD4+ cells in juvenile arthritis. Generated by immunoSEQ multiplex PCR, the TCRdb table keeps only in-frame clones and is missing some. In the table there are tens of thousands of clones, just under 95% of which are singletons. The sequenced sample consisted of CD4+ T cells from blood. These TCRs come from a human donor with juvenile idiopathic arthritis.

J is TRBJ2-7 and V is TRBV2; D not resolved. CDR3 length: 11 amino acids. Germline V gene data show CDR1 as SNHLY and CDR2 as FYNNEI. V lost 4 bases to trimming and J lost 4 bases, with 5 bases between them. The CDR3 coding sequence is TGTGCCAGCAGTGCAGGTTACGAGCAGTACTTC. It codes for CASSAGYEQYF.

The J gene is TRBJ2-1, the V gene TRBV7-6, with D maybe TRBD1 (5 bases). The V end was cut by 5 bases, the J end by 0 bases, with 11 bases between. CDR1 and CDR2 (germline): SGHVS, FNYEAQ. The CDR3 is 15 amino acids. The CDR3 spells CASSPRVGSYNEQFF. CDR3 in DNA: TGTGCCAGCAGCCCCAGGGTTGGCTCCTACAATGAGCAGTTCTTC.

The chain joins TRBV2 to TRBJ2-1; perhaps TRBD1 as D (6 bases). Trimming took off 3 bases at V and 7 bases at J, with 13 bases between the two ends. There are 14 residues in the CDR3. CDR1 is SNHLY, CDR2 FYNNEI, per germline. CDR3 residues: CASSERSGVNEQFF. CDR3 DNA sequence: TGTGCCAGCAGTGAGAGATCAGGGGTGAATGAGCAGTTCTTC. Supplemented by reference TRBV2 and TRBJ2-1, the full variable domain reads EPEVTQTPSHQVTQMGQEVILRCVPISNHLYFYWYRQILGQKVEFLVSFYNNEISEKSEIFDDQFSVERPDGSNFTLKIRSTKLEDSAMYFCASSERSGVNEQFFGPGTRLTVL.

This rearrangement joins TRBV7-9 to TRBJ1-1; 8 nucleotides align to TRBD1. Trimming at V came to 1 base and at J to 4 bases, leaving 5 bases not matched to a gene. In germline, CDR1 is SEHNR, CDR2 FQNEAQ (reference sequence). This CDR3 contains 15 residues. The CDR3: CASSLEGQGSTEAFF. CDR3 DNA: TGTGCCAGCAGCTTAGAAGGACAGGGAAGCACTGAAGCTTTCTTT.

In nucleotides, the CDR3 is TGTGCCAGCAGCCGCTCCGACAGGGATAACTATGGCTACACCTTC. Its translation: CASSRSDRDNYGYTF. The V and J genes are TRBV7-9 and TRBJ1-2; 7 bases fit TRBD1. This CDR3 contains 15 residues. CDR1 and CDR2 from the germline V gene are SEHNR and FQNEAQ (reference sequence). V shed 5 bases, J shed 1 base, and the junction held 7 bases outside the gene matches.

Concerning this clone: This specimen includes other DNA sequences encoding the same CDR3. This rearrangement joins TRBV4-3 to TRBJ1-6, with unresolved D. V lost 0 bases to trimming and J lost 9 bases, with 12 bases between them. Germline CDR1 LGHNA, CDR2 YSLEER. The CDR3 totals 15 residues. The CDR3 sequence: CASSQEVTLVSPLHF. The CDR3, as DNA: TGCGCCAGCAGCCAAGAGGTGACATTAGTTTCACCCCTCCACTTT.

This clone was seen just once. The rearrangement joins TRBV18 to TRBJ2-7; D remains unclear. Germline V gives CDR1 KGHSH, CDR2 LQKENI. Trimming took 4 bases from V and 0 from J, leaving 16 bases between them. The CDR3 runs to 16 residues. The DNA for the CDR3 is TGTGCCAGCTCACAATCCCAGGTCCCGAGCTCCTACGAGCAGTACTTC. This sequence encodes CASSQSQVPSSYEQYF.

The V and J genes are TRBV7-2 and TRBJ2-5, with 10 bases matching TRBD1. Germline CDR1 SGHTA, CDR2 FQGNSA. Trimming cost V 1 base and J 5 bases; bases outside gene matches: 4. The CDR3 is 15 amino acids. CDR3 in amino acids: CASSLGQGARETQYF. CDR3 nucleotides: TGTGCCAGCAGCTTAGGACAGGGGGCGCGGGAGACCCAGTACTTC.

The V call is TRBV2, the J call TRBJ1-3; 7 bases align to TRBD1. The germline V gene has CDR1 SNHLY and CDR2 FYNNEI. The CDR3 covers 15 residues. V lost 6 bases and J lost 4; bases outside the gene matches: 9. The CDR3 nucleotides are TGTGCCAGCAGGCAGCGGACAGGCACCGGAAACACCATATATTTT. Amino acids: CASRQRTGTGNTIYF.

This clone was counted a single time. The chain combines TRBV7-9 with TRBJ1-2, with 10 bases identical to TRBD1. The V segment lost 5 bases and the J segment 6 bases; nucleotides outside the gene matches: 3. CDR1 SEHNR and CDR2 FQNEAQ come from the germline V gene (reference sequence). The CDR3 sequence is 13 residues long. CDR3 loop: CASSQGTGDGYTF. In nucleotides, the CDR3 is TGTGCCAGCAGCCAGGGGACAGGGGATGGCTACACCTTC.

A single count supports this clone. This chain joins TRBV21-1 and TRBJ2-1; the D call TRBD2 from the table was never checked on the DNA. TRBV21-1 is an annotated pseudogene. CDR3 length: 20 amino acids. DNA for the CDR3: TGTGCCAGCAGCAAAGTTGGTGGGACTAGCGGGGTAAGCTCCTACAATGAGCAGTTCTTC. The encoded protein is CASSKVGGTSGVSSYNEQFF.

The chain carries TRBV2 and TRBJ2-7; 8 nucleotides agree with TRBD1. Germline lookup yields CDR1 SNHLY and CDR2 FYNNEI. The V gene end was trimmed by 2 bases and the J gene end by 4 bases; junction bases not matched to a gene: 7. CDR3 length: 15 residues. The CDR3, as DNA: TGTGCCAGCAGTGAACAAGCAGGGGGCATATACGAGCAGTACTTC. It yields the protein CASSEQAGGIYEQYF.

This CDR3 is CASSLAHYEQYF. CDR3 DNA: TGTGCCAGCAGCCTGGCCCACTACGAGCAGTACTTC. The chain is built from TRBV7-2 and TRBJ2-7; unclear D gene. Trimming removed 5 bases at V and 3 bases at J, with 8 bases between. This CDR3 spans 12 amino acids. The germline V gene encodes CDR1 SGHTA and CDR2 FQGNSA.

About this clone: At one end, the junction sequence differs from germline, possibly due to a read error. The chain joins TRBV29-1 to TRBJ1-1, with a weak D call TRBD1 (5 bases). Germline CDR1 reads SQVTM; CDR2 reads ANQGSEA. The CDR3 is made up of 14 amino acids. The CDR3 region is CSAEQVNMNTEAFF. DNA of the CDR3: TGCAGCGCTGAACAGGTGAACATGAACACTGAAGCTTTCTTT. The whole variable domain, filled in from reference TRBV29-1 and TRBJ1-1, reads SAVISQKPSRDICQRGTSLTIQCQVDSQVTMMFWYRQQPGQSLTLIATANQGSEATYESGFVIDKFPISRPNLTFSTLTVSNMSPEDSSIYLCSAEQVNMNTEAFFGQGTRLTVV.

This clone was found once. The chain joins TRBV4-1 to TRBJ2-2, with 7 bases identical to TRBD1. From germline, CDR1 is MGHRA and CDR2 YSYEKL. Losses at the gene ends were 1 base for V and 4 bases for J; bases not matched to a gene: 9. The CDR3 totals 17 residues. The DNA for the CDR3 is TGCGCCAGCAGCCAAGTCTTCACAGGGGCTCCCACCGGGGAGCTGTTTTTT. Its translation is CASSQVFTGAPTGELFF.

The chain uses TRBV19 and TRBJ2-5; the D is unclear. Trimming left V 3 bases short and J 5 bases short, with 22 bases between. Per the germline V gene, CDR1 is LNHDA and CDR2 is SQIVND (reference sequence). This CDR3 contains 17 residues. CDR3 protein: CASSIKLQTSYVETQYF. The CDR3 DNA sequence: TGTGCCAGTAGTATTAAGCTTCAAACGAGCTACGTGGAGACCCAGTACTTC.

V usage is TRBV7-2 and J usage is TRBJ1-2, with a possible D match to TRBD1 (5 bases). Germline CDR1 and CDR2: SGHTA and FQGNSA. The CDR3 sequence is 14 residues long. Trimming took off 2 bases at V and 7 bases at J, with 14 bases between the two ends. CDR3 residues: CASSLIGVGSGYTF. As DNA, the CDR3 is TGTGCCAGCAGCTTAATAGGGGTTGGTAGTGGCTACACCTTC.

CDR3 region: CAITGTGAGYNEQFF. Here the CDR3 DNA reads TGTGCCATAACCGGGACAGGGGCGGGTTACAATGAGCAGTTCTTC. The gene calls are TRBV10-3 and TRBJ2-1; 10 bases align to TRBD1. V shed 9 bases, J shed 4 bases, and the junction held 9 bases outside the gene matches. Per germline, CDR1 ENHRY and CDR2 SYGVKD. The CDR3 is 15 residues long.

This clone has a single count. The CDR3 coding sequence is TGTGCCAGCAGCTCCCTCGGGGGGCCGAGTCAGCCCCAGCATTTT. It specifies CASSSLGGPSQPQHF. The rearrangement uses TRBV7-9 and TRBJ1-5; TRBD1 might be the D (6 bases). Germline V CDR1 and CDR2: SEHNR, FQNEAQ (reference sequence). Trimming removed 4 bases at V and 6 bases at J, with 16 bases between. The CDR3 runs to 15 residues. The entire variable domain, with the rest obtained from reference TRBV7-9 and TRBJ1-5, is as follows: DTGVSQNPRHKITKRGQNVTFRCDPISEHNRLYWYRQTLGQGPEFLTYFQNEAQLEKSRLLSDRFSAERPKGSFSTLEIQRTEQGDSAMYLCASSSLGGPSQPQHFGDGTRLSIL.

The V and J genes are TRBV14 and TRBJ1-1, with D perhaps TRBD1 (5 bases). Trimming cost V 3 bases and J 4 bases, with 9 bases left between them. Germline V gene sequence: CDR1 SGHDN, CDR2 FVKESK. CDR3 length: 13 residues. This chain's CDR3 is CASSQIQGTEAFF. The CDR3 bases are TGTGCCAGCAGCCAGATCCAGGGCACTGAAGCTTTCTTT.

The V and J genes are TRBV14 and TRBJ2-1, with TRBD2 identical over 7 bases. The CDR3 runs 13 residues. The V segment lost 0 bases and the J segment 12 bases; nucleotides outside the gene matches: 5. CDR1 SGHDN and CDR2 FVKESK come from the germline V gene. CDR3 amino acids: CASSQEGDYWQFF. CDR3 in DNA: TGTGCCAGCAGCCAAGAAGGGGACTATTGGCAGTTCTTC.

The V gene is TRBV9, the J gene TRBJ2-7; TRBD1 aligns across 9 bases. CDR3 size: 14 residues. V was pared by 0 bases and J by 4 bases, with 2 bases of the junction left unmatched. In germline, CDR1 is SGDLS, CDR2 YYNGEE. In DNA form, the CDR3 reads TGTGCCAGCAGCGTAGCTGGGACAGGGTACGAGCAGTACTTC. Its translation is CASSVAGTGYEQYF. Supplemented by reference TRBV9 and TRBJ2-7, the full variable domain reads DSGVTQTPKHLITATGQRVTLRCSPRSGDLSVYWYQQSLDQGLQFLIQYYNGEERAKGNILERFSAQQFPDLHSELNLSSLELGDSALYFCASSVAGTGYEQYFGPGTRLTVT.

Only one count was recorded for this clone. V usage is TRBV11-1 and J usage is TRBJ2-1, with D maybe TRBD2 (5 bases). The germline gives CDR1 SGHAT, CDR2 FQDESV (reference sequence). Trimming stripped 5 bases from V and 5 bases from J, with 19 bases between. The CDR3 extends over 16 amino acids. The CDR3 here is CASSRDGRLPDNEQFF. In DNA form, the CDR3 reads TGTGCCAGCAGCAGAGACGGGCGACTACCCGACAATGAGCAGTTCTTC. The entire variable domain, with the rest obtained from reference TRBV11-1 and TRBJ2-1, is as follows: EAEVAQSPRYKITEKSQAVAFWCDPISGHATLYWYRQILGQGPELLVQFQDESVVDDSQLPKDRFSAERLKGVDSTLKIQPAELGDSAMYLCASSRDGRLPDNEQFFGPGTRLTVL.

Remarks on this clone: Within the sample, other DNA sequences also encode this same CDR3. The gene calls are TRBV5-1 and TRBJ2-3, with a possible D match to TRBD1 (5 bases). The germline V gene has CDR1 SGHRS and CDR2 YFSETQ. Trimming took 0 bases from V and 5 from J, leaving 10 bases between them. The CDR3 is made up of 14 amino acids. This CDR3 reads CASSLARVGDTQYF. The CDR3 DNA is TGCGCCAGCAGCTTGGCCAGGGTGGGAGATACGCAGTATTTT. The variable domain in full, completed from reference TRBV5-1 and TRBJ2-3, reads KAGVTQTPRYLIKTRGQQVTLSCSPISGHRSVSWYQQTPGQGLQFLFEYFSETQRNKGNFPGRFSGRQFSNSRSEMNVSTLELGDSALYLCASSLARVGDTQYFGPGTRLTVL.

This chain uses TRBV5-1 with TRBJ1-4; D gene ambiguous. V lost 1 base to trimming and J lost 8 bases, with 12 bases between them. CDR1 and CDR2 from the germline V gene are SGHRS and YFSETQ. The CDR3 is 14 amino acids. CDR3 amino acids: CASSLSGGEEKLFF. For the CDR3, the DNA is TGCGCCAGCAGCTTGTCAGGCGGGGAAGAAAAACTGTTTTTT.

The chain is built from TRBV4-3 and TRBJ1-5; D call uncertain. Trimming pared 0 bases from V and 9 bases from J, leaving 15 bases between. There are 15 residues in the CDR3. Looked up from germline, CDR1 is LGHNA and CDR2 is YSLEER. CDR3 protein: CASSQDMTLPRPQHF. DNA of the CDR3: TGCGCCAGCAGCCAAGATATGACTCTCCCCCGGCCCCAGCATTTT.

The rearrangement joins TRBV18 to TRBJ1-1, with 8 positions matching TRBD1. V trimming: 8 bases; J trimming: 3 bases; junction bases outside the gene matches: 8. CDR3 size: 14 residues. CDR1 is KGHSH and CDR2 is LQKENI in the germline V gene. CDR3 nucleotides: TGTGCCAGCACCCGACAGGGGTTGGACACTGAAGCTTTCTTT. It codes for CASTRQGLDTEAFF.

The rearrangement links TRBV29-1 to TRBJ2-5, with TRBD2 as a possible D gene (6 bases). The CDR3 contains 16 residues. V was trimmed by 1 base and J by 2 bases, leaving 17 bases between them. Germline CDR1 and CDR2: SQVTM and ANQGSEA. In DNA form, the CDR3 reads TGCAGCGTTGAAGCCTGGATGGGGCGGGAACAAGAGACCCAGTACTTC. Translating gives CSVEAWMGREQETQYF.

The chain recombines TRBV7-2 with TRBJ1-1, with D unclear. The CDR3 length is 15 residues. V lost 0 bases, J lost 1 base, and 9 bases lay in between. In germline, CDR1 is SGHTA, CDR2 FQGNSA. The DNA of the CDR3 is TGTGCCAGCAGCTTAGCCTCGACACCGAACACTGAAGCTTTCTTT. This translates into CASSLASTPNTEAFF.